Listed below are T cell receptor beta chains from one sample, sequenced in a study of blood T cell repertoires in COVID-19. Repertoires were generated with immunoSEQ multiplex PCR, while TCRdb's copy carries only in-frame clones and drops some. Among under 250,000 clones, almost 85% were seen once, and the ten largest hold 9.1%. Sequencing was done on a sample of PBMCs or T cells enriched from blood (not recorded which). These TCRs come from a woman in her forties or fifties with acute COVID-19. Both conserved end residues are part of each CDR3. A D gene is named only where the DNA matches it firmly. Rows give clone size only sometimes, using once, few, many, or a class for an expanded clone.

size: NA
J: TRBJ1-1
D: NA
V: TRBV9
length: 13
DNA: TGTGCCAGCAGCGCCCCCGGGGGTTTTGAAGCTTTCTTT
CDR3: CASSAPGGFEAFF

size: once
J: TRBJ2-1
D: TRBD2
V: TRBV6-5
length: 14
DNA: TGTGCCAGCAAACGGGGGGGAAAGTGGGATGAGCAGTTCTTC
CDR3: CASKRGGKWDEQFF

size: NA
J: TRBJ1-2
D: NA
V: TRBV18
length: 14
DNA: TGTGCCAGCTCACCACCCGGACACCTGGATGACTACACCTTC
CDR3: CASSPPGHLDDYTF

size: NA
J: TRBJ1-5
D: NA
V: TRBV6-2/TRBV6-3
length: 15
DNA: TGTGCCAGCAGCCAGCTCATCGGAGGACCTCAGCCCCAGCATTTT
CDR3: CASSQLIGGPQPQHF

size: once
J: TRBJ1-6
D: NA
V: TRBV19
length: 14
DNA: TGTGCCAGTAGTATGCGGAGGGGCGATTCACCCCTCCACTTT
CDR3: CASSMRRGDSPLHF

size: NA
J: TRBJ2-2
D: TRBD2
V: TRBV9
length: 17
DNA: TGTGCCAGCAGCGTAACTAGCGGGGCCTCGAACACCGGGGAGCTGTTTTTT
CDR3: CASSVTSGASNTGELFF

size: once
J: TRBJ1-1
D: NA
V: TRBV6-1
length: 17
DNA: TGTGCCAGCAGTGAAACCGAGGCGGCGGTCGGGGACACTGAAGCTTTCTTT
CDR3: CASSETEAAVGDTEAFF

size: NA
J: TRBJ1-6
D: NA
V: TRBV18
length: 16
DNA: TGTGCCAGCTCACCGTTGGCGGGGGGGCAGGGCTCACCCCTCCACTTT
CDR3: CASSPLAGGQGSPLHF

size: NA
J: TRBJ2-3
D: TRBD2
V: TRBV7-9
length: 15
DNA: TGTGCCAGCAGCCAAATGGGGACTACCACAGATACGCAGTATTTT
CDR3: CASSQMGTTTDTQYF

size: NA
J: TRBJ2-3
D: TRBD2
V: TRBV10-1
length: 14
DNA: TGCGCCAGCAGTGAAGGCGGGGGGGTAGATACGCAGTATTTT
CDR3: CASSEGGGVDTQYF

size: few
J: TRBJ2-7
D: NA
V: TRBV21-1
length: 15
DNA: TGTGCCAGCAGCGCAGGGATCCCCAGCTCCTACGAGCAGTACTTC
CDR3: CASSAGIPSSYEQYF

size: NA
J: TRBJ1-2
D: NA
V: TRBV24-1
length: 15
DNA: TGTGCCACCAGTGATTTCCAGACGCGGAACTATGGCTACACCTTC
CDR3: CATSDFQTRNYGYTF

size: NA
J: TRBJ2-4
D: TRBD1
V: TRBV5-6
length: 16
DNA: TGTGCCAGCAGCTTTAGGGGGCTAGGCGCCAAAAACATTCAGTACTTC
CDR3: CASSFRGLGAKNIQYF

size: NA
J: TRBJ1-4
D: NA
V: TRBV18
length: 15
DNA: TGTGCCAGCTCACCACGGGAACAGGGAGATGAAAAACTGTTTTTT
CDR3: CASSPREQGDEKLFF

size: NA
J: TRBJ1-1
D: NA
V: TRBV5-1
length: 14
DNA: TGCGCCAGCAGCTTGGCCTCGGTCAACACTGAAGCTTTCTTT
CDR3: CASSLASVNTEAFF

size: NA
J: TRBJ1-1
D: NA
V: TRBV10-3
length: 15
DNA: TGTGCCATCAGTGAGAGGGAGCGACTTAACACTGAAGCTTTCTTT
CDR3: CAISERERLNTEAFF

size: few
J: TRBJ2-5
D: TRBD1
V: TRBV14
length: 18
DNA: TGTGCCAGCAGCCAAGATCGTAGGGGGCTTCTCGATCAAGAGACCCAGTACTTC
CDR3: CASSQDRRGLLDQETQYF

size: once
J: TRBJ1-3
D: NA
V: TRBV6-5
length: 13
DNA: TGTGCCAGCGGGGCGAGCTCTGGAAACACCATATATTTT
CDR3: CASGASSGNTIYF

size: NA
J: TRBJ2-7
D: TRBD1
V: TRBV18
length: 15
DNA: TGTGCCAGCTCACCGACAGGACAGGGGATGTACGAGCAGTACTTC
CDR3: CASSPTGQGMYEQYF

size: NA
J: TRBJ1-1
D: NA
V: TRBV3-1/TRBV3-2
length: 15
DNA: TGTGCCAGCAGCCTTAGACTTGTGAGGAACACTGAAGCTTTCTTT
CDR3: CASSLRLVRNTEAFF

size: once
J: TRBJ1-4
D: NA
V: TRBV7-3
length: 16
DNA: TGTGCCAGCAGCTTAAGACAGTCTGCAACTAATGAAAAACTGTTTTTT
CDR3: CASSLRQSATNEKLFF

size: few
J: TRBJ1-4
D: TRBD1
V: TRBV15
length: 18
DNA: TGTGCCACCAGCAGAGTTTTTTCCGGGACAGTGGTTAGGGAAAAACTGTTTTTT
CDR3: CATSRVFSGTVVREKLFF